Below are 10 T cell receptor beta chains sequenced from a single sample in a study. In TCRdb, the 5' RACE reads were re-called with MiXCR into one record per CDR3 protein. This sample has 35,000 to 50,000 distinct CDR3 sequences, with 30% found just once. Sequencing was carried out using tumor-infiltrating memory CD4+ T cells sorted from the breast tumor. Subset noted: memory CD4+ T cells, CD4+CD45RO+CD25-. The receptors originated from a female donor with breast cancer.

The CDR3 is CSATSGGVDEQYF. As DNA, the CDR3 is TGCAGTGCTACTTCAGGGGGCGTCGACGAGCAGTACTTC. V and J are TRBV20-1 and TRBJ2-7, with TRBD1 matching 8 bases. V gave up 4 bases and J gave up 5 bases; unmatched junction bases: 7. The germline CDR1 and CDR2 sequences are DFQATT and SNEGSKA (reference sequence). The CDR3 sequence is 13 residues long.

This sequence joins TRBV20-1 and TRBJ1-1, with a tentative D call TRBD1 (6 bases). Trimming cost V 4 bases and J 6 bases, with 18 bases left between them. Germline CDR1 reads DFQATT; CDR2 reads SNEGSKA (reference sequence). The CDR3 contains 14 residues. The CDR3 bases are TGCAGTGCTACCGGGCCGGGGGCTCGTTCTGAAGCTTTCTTT. As protein: CSATGPGARSEAFF.

This clonotype was picked up a small number of times. The rearrangement uses TRBV4-1 and TRBJ1-5; unclear D gene. CDR1 MGHRA and CDR2 YSYEKL come from the germline V gene. CDR3 size: 15 residues. Between the trimmed V and J ends, which lost 2 bases and 1 base, there was a span of 9 bases. The CDR3 DNA sequence: TGCGCCAGCAGCCAAATCGAGAGAAGCAATCAGCCCCAGCATTTT. Its protein is CASSQIERSNQPQHF.

The chain has TRBV7-3 and TRBJ2-2; D uncertain. Per germline, CDR1 SGHTA and CDR2 FQGTGA. CDR3 length: 15 residues. Trimming left V 0 bases short and J 2 bases short, with 7 bases between. CDR3 sequence reads: CASSLTAVNTGELFF. The CDR3 DNA reads as TGTGCCAGCAGCTTAACAGCAGTCAACACCGGGGAGCTGTTTTTT.

This chain connects TRBV5-1 to TRBJ2-5; D call uncertain. The CDR3 spans 11 residues. Germline CDR1 reads SGHRS; CDR2 reads YFSETQ. Trimming pared 2 bases from V and 7 bases from J, leaving 6 bases between. This chain's CDR3 is CASSFHGTQYF. Written as DNA, the CDR3 is TGCGCCAGCAGCTTCCACGGGACCCAGTACTTC.

The V call is TRBV18, the J call TRBJ2-7; possibly TRBD1 for D (5 bases). CDR1 is KGHSH and CDR2 is LQKENI in the germline V gene. The V end lost 3 bases, the J end lost 4 bases, and 13 bases lay between the germline ends. This CDR3 is built from 14 residues. CDR3 DNA sequence: TGTGCCAGCTCACCCCCCAGGGCTTGGTACGAGCAGTACTTC. Encoded protein: CASSPPRAWYEQYF.

This clonotype was observed a few times. The chain couples TRBV7-9 to TRBJ1-6; D not resolved. V lost 8 bases and J lost 3, with 8 bases in between. The germline V gene has CDR1 SEHNR and CDR2 FQNEAQ (reference sequence). The CDR3 has 13 amino acids. Here the CDR3 DNA reads TGTGCCAGCTCGACAAACTATAATTCACCCCTCCACTTT. Translated, it gives CASSTNYNSPLHF. Complete variable domain (other parts from reference TRBV7-9 and TRBJ1-6): DTGVSQNPRHKITKRGQNVTFRCDPISEHNRLYWYRQTLGQGPEFLTYFQNEAQLEKSRLLSDRFSAERPKGSFSTLEIQRTEQGDSAMYLCASSTNYNSPLHFGNGTRLTVT.

Remarks on this clonotype: A read error may produce the germline difference seen at one junction end. This chain uses TRBV27 with TRBJ2-7; 8 bases match TRBD2. This CDR3 has 14 residues. CDR1 is MNHEY, CDR2 SMNVEV, per germline (reference sequence). This CDR3 is CVSSSGGGLVEQYF. CDR3 DNA sequence: TGTGTCAGCAGTTCCGGGGGGGGGCTCGTCGAGCAGTACTTC.

J is TRBJ2-7 and V is TRBV6-2 or TRBV6-3; D unresolved. The CDR3 loop spans 15 amino acids. Germline V gene data show CDR1 as MNHEY and CDR2 as SVGEGT. V was shortened by 6 bases and J by 2 bases, with 17 bases between the two germline ends. CDR3: CASSPGVTTTYEQYF. Written as DNA, the CDR3 is TGTGCCAGCAGCCCTGGAGTAACGACCACCTACGAGCAGTACTTC.

By share, this clonotype ranks as medium-sized (0.01 to 0.1%). J is TRBJ2-2 and V is TRBV7-3, with TRBD1 matching 10 bases. This CDR3 region has 17 residues. Per the germline V gene, CDR1 is SGHTA and CDR2 is FQGTGA. The trim removed 4 bases at V and 6 bases at J, leaving 11 bases unmatched. The CDR3 reads CASSSGQGLGRAGELFF. As DNA, the CDR3 is TGTGCCAGCAGCTCGGGACAGGGGCTCGGAAGGGCCGGGGAGCTGTTTTTT. The whole variable domain, remainder taken from reference TRBV7-3 and TRBJ2-2, is GAGVSQTPSNKVTEKGKYVELRCDPISGHTALYWYRQSLGQGPEFLIYFQGTGAADDSGLPNDRFFAVRPEGSVSTLKIQRTERGDSAVYLCASSSGQGLGRAGELFFGEGSRLTVL.